The 9 T cell receptor beta chains given below trace back to one sample, sequenced in a study of beta chain features in type 1 diabetes. General study findings and limits: A moderate, significant TCRB CDR3 shortening appeared in type 1 diabetes across four CD4+ subsets.

The antigens for these receptors are not known. The isolated RNA, all of it, was reverse transcribed, so expressed TCRB transcripts were what got sequenced. Sequencing was performed with immunoSEQ multiplex PCR; in TCRdb, only in-frame clones are kept and a portion is missing. The sample carries 600,000 to 750,000 clones, under 15% recorded once. What was sequenced was naive CD4+ T cells from blood. Source of these receptors: a young man with type 1 diabetes.

The chain links TRBV5-1 to TRBJ2-1; 7 nucleotides match TRBD1. The V gene end was trimmed by 0 bases and the J gene end by 3 bases; junction bases not matched to a gene: 9. This CDR3 has 17 residues. Germline V gene data show CDR1 as SGHRS and CDR2 as YFSETQ. The CDR3 region is CASSLATVQGDYNEQFF. The DNA of the CDR3 is TGCGCCAGCAGCTTGGCCACGGTCCAGGGGGACTACAATGAGCAGTTCTTC.

This sequence joins TRBV5-1 and TRBJ2-7; D is unresolved. The germline V gene encodes CDR1 SGHRS and CDR2 YFSETQ. The CDR3 runs to 16 residues. Deletions cut 0 bases from V and 2 bases from J, with 15 bases between. For the CDR3, the DNA is TGCGCCAGCAGCTTGGACAGCCTCCAAGGCCCCTACGAGCAGTACTTC. Translation: CASSLDSLQGPYEQYF.

CDR3 DNA sequence: TGTGCCAGCAGCGCCCTGTACCAAGAGACCCAGTACTTC. It yields the protein CASSALYQETQYF. The V gene is TRBV7-2, the J gene TRBJ2-5; D not certain. V lost 5 bases and J lost 0, with 7 bases in between. CDR3 length: 13 amino acids. Germline CDR1 and CDR2: SGHTA and FQGNSA.

This clone has just a few counts. The gene calls are TRBV13 and TRBJ1-3; unclear D gene. The CDR3 has 12 residues. Trimming shortened V by 3 bases and J by 3 bases, and 3 bases separated the two germline ends. Germline CDR1 is PRHDT and CDR2 is FYEKMQ (reference sequence). This CDR3 is CASSFGGNTIYF. DNA of the CDR3: TGTGCCAGCAGCTTTGGTGGAAACACCATATATTTT.

The chain is built from TRBV7-9 and TRBJ2-1; D is perhaps TRBD1 (7 bases). V was cut by 1 base and J by 6 bases, with 13 bases left in between. CDR1 SEHNR and CDR2 FQNEAQ come from the germline V gene (reference sequence). The CDR3 runs to 15 residues. Here the CDR3 DNA reads TGTGCCAGCAGCTTAGACTCAGGGGGGTTCAATGAGCAGTTCTTC. Its translation: CASSLDSGGFNEQFF.

This clone was seen more than once but under ten times. The chain has TRBV9 and TRBJ2-3, with 7 bases matching TRBD2. The germline V gene has CDR1 SGDLS and CDR2 YYNGEE. CDR3 size: 15 residues. The V gene end was trimmed by 4 bases and the J gene end by 3 bases; junction bases not matched to a gene: 8. This CDR3 is CASSSRVGGTDTQYF. Written as DNA, the CDR3 is TGTGCCAGCAGCTCCAGGGTGGGGGGGACAGATACGCAGTATTTT.

This clone was recorded a few times. V is TRBV7-2 and J is TRBJ2-5, with 7 positions matching TRBD2. Germline values: CDR1 SGHTA, CDR2 FQGNSA. With 3 bases clipped from V and 5 bases from J, the junction kept 6 bases outside the gene matches. The CDR3 has 14 residues. The CDR3 here is CASSLSGVVETQYF. The DNA of the CDR3 is TGTGCCAGCAGCTTGAGCGGGGTGGTTGAGACCCAGTACTTC.

This chain joins TRBV14 and TRBJ1-2; D gene ambiguous. This CDR3 has 15 amino acids. CDR1 and CDR2 (germline): SGHDN, FVKESK. Trimming took 0 bases from V and 4 from J, leaving 12 bases between them. CDR3 in DNA: TGTGCCAGCAGCCAAGAAGCATGGAGTGGCTATGGCTACACCTTC. Translated: CASSQEAWSGYGYTF.

This clone was counted between two and nine times. For the CDR3, the DNA is TGTGCCATCAGTGAGGGTGGACAGTCTGTCGGCTACACCTTC. This gives the protein CAISEGGQSVGYTF. V gene TRBV10-3 combines with J gene TRBJ1-2; tentatively, D is TRBD1 (6 bases). CDR1 and CDR2 from the germline V gene are ENHRY and SYGVKD. The CDR3 consists of 14 residues. V was trimmed by 2 bases and J by 8 bases, leaving 15 bases between them.